The present T cell receptor beta chain was sequenced within a study of cytomegalovirus exposure and HLA in healthy donors. Libraries were prepared by immunoSEQ multiplex PCR; TCRdb keeps only in-frame clonotypes and omits some of them. The sample yields under 300,000 clones, 65% to 90% seen once. Study-level points and caveats: According to a subsequent analysis, TCR clusters from the first cohort were inclined to appear together in the roughly 120 validation repertoires.

The trim removed 4 bases at V and 9 bases at J, leaving 12 bases unmatched. This CDR3 is built from 17 residues. Germline loops: CDR1 SGHRS, CDR2 YFSETQ. Turning to this clone: Its cognate antigen is unknown.

The V call is TRBV5-1, the J call TRBJ2-1; 14 bases map to TRBD2. The sample taken for sequencing was PBMCs. The receptor comes from a woman under 30 in good health and CMV-seronegative. The CDR3: CASSPGLAGGIDGEQFF. The DNA of the CDR3 is TGCGCCAGCAGCCCAGGACTAGCGGGGGGTATAGACGGTGAGCAGTTCTTC.